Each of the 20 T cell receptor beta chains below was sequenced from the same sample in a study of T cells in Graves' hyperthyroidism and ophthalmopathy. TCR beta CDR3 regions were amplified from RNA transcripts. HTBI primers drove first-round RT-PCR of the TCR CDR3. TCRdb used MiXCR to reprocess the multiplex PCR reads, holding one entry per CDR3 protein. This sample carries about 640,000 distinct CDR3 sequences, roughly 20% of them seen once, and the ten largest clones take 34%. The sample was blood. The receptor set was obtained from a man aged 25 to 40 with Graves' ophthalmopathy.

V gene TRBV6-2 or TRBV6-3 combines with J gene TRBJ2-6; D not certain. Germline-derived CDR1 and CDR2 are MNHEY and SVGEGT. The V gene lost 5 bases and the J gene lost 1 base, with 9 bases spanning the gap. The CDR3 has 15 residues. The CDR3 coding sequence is TGTGCCAGCAGTGGGTGGGGTTCTGGGGCCAACGTCCTGACTTTC. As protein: CASSGWGSGANVLTF.

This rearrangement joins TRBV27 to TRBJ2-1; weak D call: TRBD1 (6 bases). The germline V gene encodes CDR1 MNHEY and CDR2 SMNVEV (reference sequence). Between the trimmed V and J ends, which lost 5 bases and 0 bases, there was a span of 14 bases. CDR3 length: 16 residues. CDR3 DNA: TGTGCCAGCAGTCCAGGACAGACTCACTCCTACAATGAGCAGTTCTTC. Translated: CASSPGQTHSYNEQFF.

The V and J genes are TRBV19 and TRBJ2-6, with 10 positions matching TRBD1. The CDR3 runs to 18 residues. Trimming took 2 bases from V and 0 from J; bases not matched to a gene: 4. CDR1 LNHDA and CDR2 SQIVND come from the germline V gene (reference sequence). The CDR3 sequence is CASSIPGQGSSGANVLTF. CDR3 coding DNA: TGTGCCAGTAGTATACCGGGACAGGGGTCCTCTGGGGCCAACGTCCTGACTTTC.

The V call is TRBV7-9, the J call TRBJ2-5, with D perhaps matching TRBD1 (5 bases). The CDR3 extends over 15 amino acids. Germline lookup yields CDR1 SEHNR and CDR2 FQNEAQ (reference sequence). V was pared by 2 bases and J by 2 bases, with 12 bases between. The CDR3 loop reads CASSLLGQGQETQYF. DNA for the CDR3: TGTGCCAGCAGCTTACTAGGGCAGGGTCAAGAGACCCAGTACTTC.

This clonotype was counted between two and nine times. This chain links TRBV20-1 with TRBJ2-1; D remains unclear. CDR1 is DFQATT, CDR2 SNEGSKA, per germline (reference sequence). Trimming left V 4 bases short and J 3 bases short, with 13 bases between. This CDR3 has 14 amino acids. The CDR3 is CSATERNNYNEQFF. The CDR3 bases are TGCAGTGCTACCGAGAGAAATAACTACAATGAGCAGTTCTTC.

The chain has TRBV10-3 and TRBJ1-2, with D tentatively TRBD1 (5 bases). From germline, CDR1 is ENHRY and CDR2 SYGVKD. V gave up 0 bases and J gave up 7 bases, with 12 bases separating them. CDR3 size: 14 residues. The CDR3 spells CAISESRGEGGYTF. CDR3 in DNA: TGTGCCATCAGTGAGTCGAGGGGAGAAGGTGGCTACACCTTC.

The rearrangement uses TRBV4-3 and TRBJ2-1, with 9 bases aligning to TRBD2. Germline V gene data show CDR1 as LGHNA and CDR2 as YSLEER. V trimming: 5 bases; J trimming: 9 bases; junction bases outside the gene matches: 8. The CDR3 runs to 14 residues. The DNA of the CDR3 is TGCGCCAGCAGCATCGGGACTAGCTCCGGTGAGCAGTTCTTC. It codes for CASSIGTSSGEQFF.

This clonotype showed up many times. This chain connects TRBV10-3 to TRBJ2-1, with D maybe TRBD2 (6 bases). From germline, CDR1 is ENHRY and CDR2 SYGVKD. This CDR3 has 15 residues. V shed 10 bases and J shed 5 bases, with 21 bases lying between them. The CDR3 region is CATKQAGLGDNEQFF. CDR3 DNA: TGTGCCACCAAGCAGGCGGGGCTGGGGGACAATGAGCAGTTCTTC.

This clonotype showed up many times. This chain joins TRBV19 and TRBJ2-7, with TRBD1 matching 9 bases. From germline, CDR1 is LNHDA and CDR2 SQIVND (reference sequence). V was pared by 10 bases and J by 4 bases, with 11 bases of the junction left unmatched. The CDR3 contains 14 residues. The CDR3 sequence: CATRRMDRGYEQYF. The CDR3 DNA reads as TGTGCCACCCGTCGGATGGACAGGGGATACGAGCAGTACTTC.

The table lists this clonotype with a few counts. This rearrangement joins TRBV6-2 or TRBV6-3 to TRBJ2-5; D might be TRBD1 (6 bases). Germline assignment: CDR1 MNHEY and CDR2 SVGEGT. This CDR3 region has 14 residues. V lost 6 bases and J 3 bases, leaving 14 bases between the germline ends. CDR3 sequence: CASRPLRTEETQYF. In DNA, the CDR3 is TGTGCCAGCAGACCCCTGCGGACAGAAGAGACCCAGTACTTC.

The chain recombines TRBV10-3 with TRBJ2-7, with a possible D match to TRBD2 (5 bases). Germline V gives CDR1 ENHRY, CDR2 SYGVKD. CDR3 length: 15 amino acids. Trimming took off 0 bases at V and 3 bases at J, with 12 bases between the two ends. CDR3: CAISESGSEIYEQYF. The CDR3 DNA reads TGTGCCATCAGTGAGTCAGGGAGTGAGATCTACGAGCAGTACTTC.

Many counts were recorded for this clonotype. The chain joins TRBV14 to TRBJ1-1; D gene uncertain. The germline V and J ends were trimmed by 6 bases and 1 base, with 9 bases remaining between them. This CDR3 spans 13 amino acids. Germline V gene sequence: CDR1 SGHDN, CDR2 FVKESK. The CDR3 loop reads CASRLRKNTEAFF. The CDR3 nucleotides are TGTGCCAGCAGGCTCAGGAAGAACACTGAAGCTTTCTTT.

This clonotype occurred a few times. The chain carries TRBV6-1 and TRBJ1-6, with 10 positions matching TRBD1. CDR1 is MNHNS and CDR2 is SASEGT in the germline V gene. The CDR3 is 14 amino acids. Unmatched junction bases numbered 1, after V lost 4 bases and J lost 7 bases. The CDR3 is CASSGTGGNSPLHF. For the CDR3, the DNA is TGTGCCAGCAGTGGGACAGGGGGAAATTCACCCCTCCACTTT.

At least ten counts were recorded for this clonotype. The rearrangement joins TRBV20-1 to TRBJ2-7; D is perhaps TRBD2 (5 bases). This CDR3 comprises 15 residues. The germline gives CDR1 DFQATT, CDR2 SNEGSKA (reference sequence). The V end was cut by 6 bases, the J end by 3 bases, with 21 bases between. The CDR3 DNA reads TGCAGTGCCCGATCCCCCGGGGAATTCGGCTACGAGCAGTACTTC. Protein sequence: CSARSPGEFGYEQYF.

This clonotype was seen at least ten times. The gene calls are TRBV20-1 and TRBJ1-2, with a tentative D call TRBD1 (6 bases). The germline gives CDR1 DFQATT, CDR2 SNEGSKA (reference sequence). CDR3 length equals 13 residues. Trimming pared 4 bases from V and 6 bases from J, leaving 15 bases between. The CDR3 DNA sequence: TGCAGTGCTAAAGGACAGTCCCACCATGGCTACACCTTC. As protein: CSAKGQSHHGYTF.

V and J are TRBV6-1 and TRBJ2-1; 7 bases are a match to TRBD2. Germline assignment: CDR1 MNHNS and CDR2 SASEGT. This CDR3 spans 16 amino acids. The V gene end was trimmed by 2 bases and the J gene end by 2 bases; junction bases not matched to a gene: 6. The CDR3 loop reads CASSERGDSPYNEQFF. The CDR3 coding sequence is TGTGCCAGCAGTGAACGGGGGGATTCCCCCTACAATGAGCAGTTCTTC.

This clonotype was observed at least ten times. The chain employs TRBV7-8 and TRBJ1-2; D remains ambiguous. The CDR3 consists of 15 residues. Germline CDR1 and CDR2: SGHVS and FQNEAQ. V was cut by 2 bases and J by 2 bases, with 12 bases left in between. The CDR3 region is CASSLSRGSNYGYTF. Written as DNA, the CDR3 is TGTGCCAGCAGCTTATCTCGGGGTTCAAACTATGGCTACACCTTC.

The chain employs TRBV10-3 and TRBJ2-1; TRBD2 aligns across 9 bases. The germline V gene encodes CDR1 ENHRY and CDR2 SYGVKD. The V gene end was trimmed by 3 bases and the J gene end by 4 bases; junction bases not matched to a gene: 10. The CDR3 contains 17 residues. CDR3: CAISEGASGESYNEQFF. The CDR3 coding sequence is TGTGCCATCAGTGAAGGGGCTAGCGGGGAGTCTTACAATGAGCAGTTCTTC.

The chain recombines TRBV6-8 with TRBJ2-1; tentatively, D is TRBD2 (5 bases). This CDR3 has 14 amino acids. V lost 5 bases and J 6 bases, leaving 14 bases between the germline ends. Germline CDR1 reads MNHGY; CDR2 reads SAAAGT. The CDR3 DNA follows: TGTGCCAGCAGTCCCCCGAGGGTCCCCAATGAGCAGTTCTTC. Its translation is CASSPPRVPNEQFF.

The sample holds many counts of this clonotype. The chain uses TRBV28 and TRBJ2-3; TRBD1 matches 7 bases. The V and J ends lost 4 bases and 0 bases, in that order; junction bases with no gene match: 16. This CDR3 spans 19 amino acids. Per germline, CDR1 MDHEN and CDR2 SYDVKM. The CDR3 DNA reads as TGTGCCAGCAGTTCTCCCGTCCCGGACAGGTATTGGAGCACAGATACGCAGTATTTT. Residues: CASSSPVPDRYWSTDTQYF.